This T cell receptor (beta chain) stems from a study of human T cells and chemical hapten exposure. Overall study: Patients additionally received therapeutic doses of diphenylcyclopropenone on the scalp once a week, and this continued throughout the approximately 22-week study.

Of note for this clonotype: Its antigen is as yet unknown.

TCRdb itself ran the RACE reads through MiXCR, one entry per CDR3 protein. This table has 180,000 or so distinct CDR3 sequences, roughly 30% appearing once. Trimming removed 5 bases from V and 2 bases from J, with 5 bases in between. The CDR3 has 13 residues. CDR1 and CDR2 (germline): SGHDT, YYEEEE. Documented time point: pre-sensitization, week 0. Treatment defined: therapeutic diphenylcyclopropenone sensitization with weekly scalp DPC. Study-wide results and limits: As patch test score rose, PT1 expanded TCR counts tended to rise as well.

Sample: whole blood, taken in connection with sensitization to the hapten diphenylcyclopropenone (DPC). The chain is built from TRBV5-6 and TRBJ2-6; unclear D gene. The TCR comes from a woman in her twenties or thirties with alopecia areata. Some clones in this sample may be carry-over from other donors' samples. CDR3 residues: CASRFAGANVLTF. The CDR3 region has the DNA TGTGCCAGCAGATTTGCTGGGGCCAACGTCCTGACTTTC.